The next 26 T cell receptor beta chains were all read from a single sample in a study of blood T cell repertoires in COVID-19. Using immunoSEQ multiplex PCR, the repertoire was profiled, and TCRdb retains in-frame clones only, with some absent. The repertoire holds fewer than 350,000 clones, 70% to 90% seen once, with roughly 6.2% in the top ten. Source material: PBMCs or T cells enriched from blood (not recorded which). Receptor source: a woman between 40 and 50 years old who had recovered from COVID-19.

The chain is built from TRBV5-4 and TRBJ2-2; tentative D call: TRBD2 (6 bases). V gave up 2 bases and J gave up 2 bases, with 10 bases separating them. Germline assignment: CDR1 SGHNT and CDR2 YYREEE (reference sequence). CDR3 size: 15 residues. The CDR3 coding sequence is TGTGCCAGCAGCTTTGGAGGGAGAAACACCGGGGAGCTGTTTTTT. As protein: CASSFGGRNTGELFF.

The V and J genes are TRBV5-6 and TRBJ1-3; a weak D match, TRBD1 (6 bases). Germline V gene data show CDR1 as SGHDT and CDR2 as YYEEEE. The CDR3 contains 18 residues. Trimming cost V 4 bases and J 0 bases, with 20 bases left between them. In DNA form, the CDR3 reads TGTGCCAGCAGCAATGCACGGACAGACAGGTTCTCTGGAAACACCATATATTTT. It specifies CASSNARTDRFSGNTIYF.

V and J are TRBV11-3 and TRBJ2-7; D possibly corresponds to TRBD1 (6 bases). The CDR3 is 14 residues long. Germline assignment: CDR1 SGHNT and CDR2 YENEEA. The germline V and J ends were trimmed by 10 bases and 3 bases, with 19 bases remaining between them. The DNA for the CDR3 is TGTGCCATTACCTCCGGGCAGGGGTGCTACGAGCAGTACTTC. It is translated as CAITSGQGCYEQYF.

The chain combines TRBV7-9 with TRBJ2-5, with a possible D match to TRBD2 (5 bases). The CDR3 contains 14 residues. V lost 5 bases and J 0 bases, leaving 10 bases between the germline ends. Germline CDR1 SEHNR, CDR2 FQNEAQ (reference sequence). The DNA for the CDR3 is TGTGCCAGCAGCCCCGGGATGTACCAAGAGACCCAGTACTTC. Its protein is CASSPGMYQETQYF.

The chain uses TRBV2 and TRBJ1-6; 11 nucleotides line up with TRBD1. V was pared by 6 bases and J by 9 bases, with 4 bases of the junction left unmatched. Germline CDR1 and CDR2: SNHLY and FYNNEI. The CDR3 spans 14 residues. CDR3 sequence (DNA): TGTGCCAGCAGACGCGGGACAGGGGGTTCACCCCTCCACTTT. Translated, it gives CASRRGTGGSPLHF.

V is TRBV24-1 and J is TRBJ2-5, with 8 nucleotides matching TRBD1. Looked up from germline, CDR1 is KGHDR and CDR2 is SFDVKD. CDR3 length equals 14 residues. The V gene end was trimmed by 4 bases and the J gene end by 5 bases; junction bases not matched to a gene: 5. Written as DNA, the CDR3 is TGTGCCACCAGTGACCGAGACAGGGGCGAGACCCAGTACTTC. Translation: CATSDRDRGETQYF.

The rearrangement uses TRBV7-9 and TRBJ2-3; a possible D gene is TRBD2 (6 bases). Trimming took off 1 base at V and 3 bases at J, with 8 bases between the two ends. Looked up from germline, CDR1 is SEHNR and CDR2 is FQNEAQ (reference sequence). The CDR3 spans 14 residues. CDR3 DNA: TGTGCCAGCAGCTTAGTCGCGGGAACAGATACGCAGTATTTT. Its translation is CASSLVAGTDTQYF. Full variable domain (outside the CDR3, taken from reference TRBV7-9 and TRBJ2-3): DTGVSQNPRHKITKRGQNVTFRCDPISEHNRLYWYRQTLGQGPEFLTYFQNEAQLEKSRLLSDRFSAERPKGSFSTLEIQRTEQGDSAMYLCASSLVAGTDTQYFGPGTRLTVL.

This chain links TRBV19 with TRBJ1-5; 9 nucleotides agree with TRBD1. The CDR3 contains 15 residues. Germline CDR1 and CDR2: LNHDA and SQIVND (reference sequence). V shed 6 bases and J 7 bases; nucleotides not matched to a gene: 10. CDR3 nucleotide sequence: TGTGCCAGTAGCCAGCGGGGGACAGGGTCACAGCCCCAGCATTTT. Protein sequence: CASSQRGTGSQPQHF.

The chain joins TRBV18 to TRBJ2-1, with 10 bases matching TRBD1. Germline CDR1 reads KGHSH; CDR2 reads LQKENI. The CDR3 runs 13 residues. Trimming removed 6 bases from V and 8 bases from J; junction bases left unmatched: 4. The DNA of the CDR3 is TGTGCCAGCTCGGGACAGGGGAATGATGAGCAGTTCTTC. This codes for CASSGQGNDEQFF.

The chain recombines TRBV7-2 with TRBJ2-5; tentatively, D is TRBD1 (5 bases). Trimming cost V 5 bases and J 0 bases, with 25 bases left between them. CDR3 length: 19 amino acids. The germline V gene encodes CDR1 SGHTA and CDR2 FQGNSA. The CDR3 nucleotides are TGTGCCAGCAGCCGCCGGCCTCGGACCAGGGATCGATACCAAGAGACCCAGTACTTC. Translated, it gives CASSRRPRTRDRYQETQYF.

This rearrangement joins TRBV7-6 to TRBJ2-7, with 9 bases that match TRBD1. The CDR3 loop spans 15 amino acids. CDR1 SGHVS and CDR2 FNYEAQ come from the germline V gene. Losses at the gene ends were 1 base for V and 5 bases for J; bases not matched to a gene: 6. In nucleotides, the CDR3 is TGTGCCAGCAGCTTAGAGCCGGGACAGGGCCACGAGCAGTACTTC. This codes for CASSLEPGQGHEQYF.

The chain uses TRBV7-2 and TRBJ1-5; unclear D gene. Germline V lookup: CDR1 SGHTA, CDR2 FQGNSA. Trimming pared 2 bases from V and 1 base from J, leaving 9 bases between. The CDR3 consists of 15 residues. The CDR3 protein is CASSLFIQSNQPQHF. The CDR3 nucleotides read TGTGCCAGCAGCTTATTTATCCAGAGCAATCAGCCCCAGCATTTT.

This sequence joins TRBV20-1 and TRBJ2-1; 7 nucleotides line up with TRBD2. There are 11 residues in the CDR3. Germline CDR1 reads DFQATT; CDR2 reads SNEGSKA (reference sequence). V was pared by 6 bases and J by 10 bases, with 6 bases of the junction left unmatched. The CDR3 nucleotides are TGCAGTGCCCCCGGGACTAAAGAGCAGTTCTTC. It translates to CSAPGTKEQFF.

The chain links TRBV28 to TRBJ1-6; 8 nucleotides match TRBD1. The CDR3 is 15 amino acids. Germline CDR1 is MDHEN and CDR2 is SYDVKM. V shed 4 bases, J shed 7 bases, and the junction held 6 bases outside the gene matches. The CDR3 DNA reads TGTGCCAGCAGTTCAGGACAGGGCCAGAATTCACCCCTCCACTTT. It translates to CASSSGQGQNSPLHF.

The chain links TRBV28 to TRBJ1-2, with D perhaps TRBD1 (5 bases). The CDR3 has 15 amino acids. The V and J ends lost 7 bases and 8 bases respectively, with 23 bases between them. CDR1 and CDR2 from the germline V gene are MDHEN and SYDVKM. The CDR3, as DNA: TGTGCCAGCACCAGCCCAAGGGGAGGCCGGGACGGCTACACCTTC. Its protein product is CASTSPRGGRDGYTF.

This chain links TRBV6-2 or TRBV6-3 with TRBJ2-1; the match to TRBD1 covers 8 bases. CDR3 length equals 15 residues. After removal of 5 bases from V and 0 bases from J, the junction contained 3 bases not matched to a gene. The germline V gene encodes CDR1 MNHEY and CDR2 SVGEGT. CDR3 loop: CASSDRGPSYNEQFF. For the CDR3, the DNA is TGTGCCAGCAGTGACAGGGGACCCTCCTACAATGAGCAGTTCTTC.

V and J are TRBV9 and TRBJ2-1; TRBD2 matches 9 bases. This CDR3 is built from 16 residues. Germline lookup yields CDR1 SGDLS and CDR2 YYNGEE. V dropped 0 bases and J dropped 7; count of bases not matched to a gene: 8. The DNA of the CDR3 is TGTGCCAGCAGCGTAGAGATAGCGGGAGTTCGGAATGAGCAGTTCTTC. Its translation: CASSVEIAGVRNEQFF. Using reference TRBV9 and TRBJ2-1 for the parts outside the CDR3, the full variable domain is DSGVTQTPKHLITATGQRVTLRCSPRSGDLSVYWYQQSLDQGLQFLIQYYNGEERAKGNILERFSAQQFPDLHSELNLSSLELGDSALYFCASSVEIAGVRNEQFFGPGTRLTVL.

The V and J genes are TRBV19 and TRBJ1-5; TRBD1 matches 8 bases. Per germline, CDR1 LNHDA and CDR2 SQIVND (reference sequence). This CDR3 has 14 amino acids. V was clipped by 9 bases and J by 6 bases; unmatched bases: 10. This chain's CDR3 is CASLSQGARQPQHF. The CDR3 nucleotides read TGTGCCAGCCTTTCTCAGGGGGCCCGTCAGCCCCAGCATTTT.

J is TRBJ1-5 and V is TRBV28, with 8 bases lining up with TRBD1. The CDR3 runs 15 residues. CDR1 is MDHEN and CDR2 is SYDVKM in the germline V gene. The V and J ends lost 5 bases and 9 bases, in that order; junction bases with no gene match: 12. This CDR3 reads CASSPWTGRRSPQHF. The CDR3 coding sequence is TGTGCCAGCAGTCCTTGGACAGGGCGGCGTTCGCCCCAGCATTTT.

The chain recombines TRBV27 with TRBJ2-7; 9 bases map to TRBD2. CDR1 and CDR2 (germline): MNHEY, SMNVEV (reference sequence). This CDR3 is 17 amino acids long. V dropped 7 bases and J dropped 2; count of bases not matched to a gene: 15. The CDR3 DNA reads TGTGCCAGCACCCCCTATATAGCTAGCGGGGAACCCTACGAGCAGTACTTC. Its protein is CASTPYIASGEPYEQYF.

The chain employs TRBV27 and TRBJ1-5, with 7 bases lining up with TRBD1. Unmatched junction bases numbered 12, after V lost 6 bases and J lost 7 bases. CDR1 is MNHEY and CDR2 is SMNVEV in the germline V gene (reference sequence). This CDR3 is 15 amino acids long. CDR3 protein: CASRGRQGPGQPQHF. The CDR3 nucleotides are TGTGCCAGCAGGGGAAGACAGGGACCGGGACAGCCCCAGCATTTT.

J is TRBJ2-7 and V is TRBV7-6; 10 bases are shared with TRBD1. The CDR3 has 14 residues. The J segment lost 7 bases and the V segment lost 5 bases, leaving 8 bases of the junction unmatched. CDR1 and CDR2 (germline): SGHVS, FNYEAQ. CDR3 sequence: CASSATGTGVEQYF. Here the CDR3 DNA reads TGTGCCAGCAGCGCTACCGGGACAGGGGTTGAGCAGTACTTC.

The chain recombines TRBV7-3 with TRBJ2-7; the D gene is possibly TRBD1 (6 bases). The V and J ends lost 2 bases and 0 bases respectively, with 8 bases between them. In germline, CDR1 is SGHTA, CDR2 FQGTGA. CDR3 length: 14 amino acids. The CDR3 region is CASSLDRSSYEQYF. CDR3 nucleotide sequence: TGTGCCAGCAGCTTAGACAGGTCCTCCTACGAGCAGTACTTC.

The chain carries TRBV7-6 and TRBJ2-2; possible D gene TRBD2, 6 bases. CDR3 length equals 14 residues. Per the germline V gene, CDR1 is SGHVS and CDR2 is FNYEAQ. Trimming stripped 0 bases from V and 6 bases from J, with 8 bases between. CDR3 sequence: CASSLARLAGELFF. The CDR3 bases are TGTGCCAGCAGCTTAGCAAGACTAGCCGGGGAGCTGTTTTTT.

The chain carries TRBV27 and TRBJ1-3; a possible D gene is TRBD1 (5 bases). The V end lost 5 bases, the J end lost 4 bases, and 12 bases lay between the germline ends. The germline V gene encodes CDR1 MNHEY and CDR2 SMNVEV (reference sequence). The CDR3 sequence is 14 residues long. The CDR3 here is CASSAEKGGNTIYF. In nucleotides, the CDR3 is TGTGCCAGCAGTGCCGAAAAGGGGGGAAACACCATATATTTT.

This clone was seen more than once but under ten times. The gene calls are TRBV7-8 and TRBJ2-1; 9 nucleotides line up with TRBD2. The CDR3 runs to 16 residues. CDR1 and CDR2 from the germline V gene are SGHVS and FQNEAQ. With 5 bases clipped from V and 8 bases from J, the junction kept 13 bases outside the gene matches. The chain's CDR3 is CASSRDNLAGYDEQFF. Here the CDR3 DNA reads TGTGCCAGCAGCCGCGATAACCTAGCGGGATACGATGAGCAGTTCTTC.